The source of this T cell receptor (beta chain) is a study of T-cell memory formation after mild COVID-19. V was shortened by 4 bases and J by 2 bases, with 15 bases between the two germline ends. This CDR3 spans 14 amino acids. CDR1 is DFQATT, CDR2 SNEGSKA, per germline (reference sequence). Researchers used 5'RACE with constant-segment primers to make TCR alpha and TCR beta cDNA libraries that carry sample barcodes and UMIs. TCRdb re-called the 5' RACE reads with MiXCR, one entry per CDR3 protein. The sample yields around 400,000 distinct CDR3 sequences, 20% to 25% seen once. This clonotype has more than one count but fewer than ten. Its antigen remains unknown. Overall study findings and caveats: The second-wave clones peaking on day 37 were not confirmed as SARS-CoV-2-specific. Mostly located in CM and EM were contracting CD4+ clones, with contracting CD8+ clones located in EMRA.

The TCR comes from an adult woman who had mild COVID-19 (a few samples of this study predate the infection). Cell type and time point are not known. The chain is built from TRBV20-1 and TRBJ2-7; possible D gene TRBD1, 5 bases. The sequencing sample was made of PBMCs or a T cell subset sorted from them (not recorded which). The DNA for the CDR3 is TGCAGTGCTACCCGGACAAACCCCGCCTACGAGCAGTACTTC. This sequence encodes CSATRTNPAYEQYF.